This T cell receptor beta chain derives from a study of cytomegalovirus exposure and HLA in healthy donors. The CDR3 extends over 14 amino acids. The ends were cut back, 7 bases at V and 7 bases at J, with 16 bases in the middle. CDR1 PRHDT and CDR2 FYEKMQ come from the germline V gene (reference sequence). Comments on this clone: Its antigen is unidentified.

This PCR relied on a set of 60 Vbeta primers and 13 Jbeta primers. Using immunoSEQ multiplex PCR, the repertoire was profiled, and TCRdb retains in-frame clones only, with some absent. The sample consists of 110,000 to 150,000 clones, roughly 77% of them appearing once. Findings of the study overall: The study found most TCR sequences rare, yet found some public TCRs in many donors. Segments of the TCR beta V type were, in most cases, productive about 90% or about 30% of the time in an earlier analysis. A cluster of highly shared sequence variants was likely a sequencing artifact. In a later analysis, donors in an Asian-associated ancestry cluster reportedly had fewer N-insertions in productive TCRs than the cohort mean.

Specimen: PBMCs. This TCR derives from a female donor in good health and CMV-seronegative. The chain carries TRBV13 and TRBJ1-4; D is undetermined. The CDR3 DNA follows: TGTGCCAGCACCTCCGGGTTGCGGGGTGAAAAACTGTTTTTT. It translates to CASTSGLRGEKLFF.